This T cell receptor beta chain was captured by sequencing in a study of beta chain features in type 1 diabetes. This clone came up a few times. This CDR3 contains 15 residues. Germline V gives CDR1 SGHTA, CDR2 FQGNSA. Trimming at V came to 1 base and at J to 1 base, leaving 0 bases not matched to a gene. Expressed TCRB transcripts were sequenced because the isolated RNA had all been reverse transcribed beforehand. TCRdb's copy holds only in-frame clones and misses some; the assay was immunoSEQ multiplex PCR. The sample yields roughly 610,000 clones, 15% to 18% seen once. The sequence was obtained from a man younger than 35 in good health. The J gene is TRBJ2-2, the V gene TRBV7-2; 7 bases fit TRBD2. Sequenced sample: naive CD4+ T cells from blood. The CDR3 DNA follows: TGTGCCAGCAGCTTAGTAGCGGGGAACACCGGGGAGCTGTTTTTT. Its protein product is CASSLVAGNTGELFF. Combining the CDR3 with reference TRBV7-2 and TRBJ2-2 gives the whole variable domain GAGVSQSPSNKVTEKGKDVELRCDPISGHTALYWYRQSLGQGLEFLIYFQGNSAPDKSGLPSDRFSAERTGGSVSTLTIQRTQQEDSAVYLCASSLVAGNTGELFFGEGSRLTVL.